A single sample gave rise to the 21 T cell receptor beta chains below, sequenced in a study of blood T cell repertoires in COVID-19. Only in-frame clones appear in the TCRdb table, and some are missing; sequencing was by immunoSEQ multiplex PCR. The sample consists of nearly 300,000 clones, around 88% of them appearing once. The sample consisted of peripheral blood. All receptors come from a woman aged 25 to 39 who had recovered from COVID-19.

This chain links TRBV5-1 with TRBJ1-6, with 7 nucleotides matching TRBD1. CDR3 size: 18 residues. Trimming removed 0 bases from V and 0 bases from J; junction bases left unmatched: 6. Germline loops: CDR1 SGHRS, CDR2 YFSETQ. CDR3 nucleotide sequence: TGCGCCAGCAGCTTGGAAATGTCAGGGGGCTCCTATAATTCACCCCTCCACTTT. Amino acid sequence: CASSLEMSGGSYNSPLHF.

This rearrangement joins TRBV28 to TRBJ1-1, with a possible D match to TRBD1 (6 bases). The CDR3 runs to 15 residues. Between the trimmed V and J ends, which lost 5 bases and 5 bases, there was a span of 18 bases. Germline loops: CDR1 MDHEN, CDR2 SYDVKM. This CDR3 reads CASSPQGGRETEAFF. CDR3 DNA: TGTGCCAGCAGTCCCCAAGGGGGAAGGGAGACTGAAGCTTTCTTT.

This clone was found a few times. The V and J genes are TRBV28 and TRBJ1-2, with D possibly being TRBD1 (6 bases). The germline CDR1 and CDR2 sequences are MDHEN and SYDVKM. Trimming removed 4 bases at V and 6 bases at J, with 18 bases between. The CDR3 runs to 15 residues. The CDR3 sequence: CASSSLPGQEHGYTF. CDR3 bases: TGTGCCAGCAGTTCACTTCCGGGACAAGAGCATGGCTACACCTTC.

The count of this clone is one. The chain employs TRBV7-8 and TRBJ2-2; 10 bases map to TRBD1. V dropped 6 bases and J dropped 6; count of bases not matched to a gene: 7. The CDR3 runs 15 residues. Germline CDR1 and CDR2: SGHVS and FQNEAQ. The CDR3 loop reads CASRPGQGSSGELFF. CDR3 in DNA: TGTGCCAGCAGACCGGGACAGGGGTCCTCCGGGGAGCTGTTTTTT.

The chain combines TRBV7-7 with TRBJ2-3; 13 bases align to TRBD2. V gave up 1 base and J gave up 6 bases; unmatched junction bases: 4. Germline CDR1 and CDR2: SSHAT and FNYEAQ (reference sequence). The CDR3 spans 16 residues. The DNA of the CDR3 is TGTGCCAGCAGCTTAGGGGGACTAGCGGGGACCGATACGCAGTATTTT. This codes for CASSLGGLAGTDTQYF.

The chain links TRBV28 to TRBJ2-1; TRBD1 is a possible D gene (5 bases). CDR1 and CDR2 from the germline V gene are MDHEN and SYDVKM. This CDR3 spans 22 amino acids. The V gene lost 4 bases and the J gene lost 0 bases, with 31 bases spanning the gap. The CDR3 loop is CASSSGAIKGPSPLISYNEQFF. DNA of the CDR3: TGTGCCAGCAGTTCTGGGGCGATAAAGGGCCCTTCTCCCCTTATCTCCTACAATGAGCAGTTCTTC.

In nucleotides, the CDR3 is TGTGCCAGCAGCCAAGCGGGGATTCTCAATCTAGATACGCAGTATTTT. Amino acids: CASSQAGILNLDTQYF. The chain employs TRBV3-1 (or the pseudogene TRBV3-2) and TRBJ2-3, with D possibly matching TRBD2 (5 bases). V was shortened by 1 base and J by 5 bases, with 16 bases between the two germline ends. Germline V gives CDR1 LGHDT, CDR2 YNNKEL (reference sequence). The CDR3 spans 16 residues.

This clone was counted once. The V call is TRBV9, the J call TRBJ1-2; D remains unclear. The CDR3 length is 17 residues. The germline CDR1 and CDR2 sequences are SGDLS and YYNGEE. V was cut by 4 bases and J by 4 bases, with 23 bases left in between. CDR3 sequence (DNA): TGTGCCAGCAGCTCAGAGGCCGCCAAAAAAAGGTCCTATGGCTACACCTTC. Translated: CASSSEAAKKRSYGYTF.

The V gene is TRBV7-8, the J gene TRBJ2-3; unclear D gene. Germline loops: CDR1 SGHVS, CDR2 FQNEAQ. Trimming left V 1 base short and J 4 bases short, with 12 bases between. The CDR3 covers 15 residues. The CDR3 protein is CASSLGVAAPDTQYF. The DNA for the CDR3 is TGTGCCAGCAGCTTAGGAGTAGCAGCCCCAGATACGCAGTATTTT.

The V gene is TRBV10-3, the J gene TRBJ2-1; 12 nucleotides match TRBD2. The ends lost 4 bases at V and 2 bases at J; junction bases unmatched: 3. The germline V gene has CDR1 ENHRY and CDR2 SYGVKD. There are 16 residues in the CDR3. The CDR3 spells CAISATSGGTYNEQFF. Written as DNA, the CDR3 is TGTGCCATCAGTGCGACTAGCGGGGGAACCTACAATGAGCAGTTCTTC.

The rearrangement links TRBV2 to TRBJ2-3, with D perhaps TRBD2 (7 bases). Germline values: CDR1 SNHLY, CDR2 FYNNEI. V lost 2 bases and J lost 0, with 12 bases in between. The CDR3 is 16 residues long. CDR3: CASSERGRESTDTQYF. In nucleotides, the CDR3 is TGTGCCAGCAGTGAAAGGGGGAGGGAGAGCACAGATACGCAGTATTTT.

The chain links TRBV23-1 to TRBJ1-1; possibly TRBD1 for D (5 bases). TRBV23-1 is flagged as an ORF with uncertain function. The CDR3 length is 13 residues. Trimming shortened V by 6 bases and J by 0 bases, and 8 bases separated the two germline ends. The CDR3 sequence: CASSPRVNTEAFF. The CDR3, as DNA: TGCGCCAGCAGCCCCAGGGTGAACACTGAAGCTTTCTTT.

J is TRBJ2-3 and V is TRBV6-2 or TRBV6-3; no clear D gene. V gave up 3 bases and J gave up 5 bases, with 9 bases separating them. The length of the CDR3 is 13 residues. Germline V gene sequence: CDR1 MNHEY, CDR2 SVGEGT. CDR3 in amino acids: CASSYPGLDTQYF. The CDR3 nucleotides read TGTGCCAGCAGTTATCCTGGCCTAGATACGCAGTATTTT.

This chain uses TRBV20-1 with TRBJ2-7; D ambiguous. The CDR3 extends over 11 amino acids. CDR1 is DFQATT and CDR2 is SNEGSKA in the germline V gene (reference sequence). The V and J ends lost 3 bases and 2 bases respectively, with 5 bases between them. The chain's CDR3 is CSASPAYEQYF. The DNA of the CDR3 is TGCAGTGCTAGTCCGGCCTACGAGCAGTACTTC.

This chain links TRBV6-4 with TRBJ2-6, with D perhaps matching TRBD1 (6 bases). The germline gives CDR1 MRHNA, CDR2 SNTAGT. V was trimmed by 0 bases and J by 0 bases, leaving 6 bases between them. CDR3 length: 16 amino acids. The CDR3 sequence: CASSDSGGSGANVLTF. In DNA, the CDR3 is TGTGCCAGCAGTGACTCAGGGGGCTCTGGGGCCAACGTCCTGACTTTC.

The rearrangement uses TRBV6-2 or TRBV6-3 and TRBJ2-6; D is possibly TRBD2 (6 bases). V was clipped by 6 bases and J by 4 bases, with 16 bases between them. CDR3 length: 16 amino acids. Germline-derived CDR1 and CDR2 are MNHEY and SVGEGT. The CDR3 sequence is CASSARGFQGANVLTF. DNA of the CDR3: TGTGCCAGCAGCGCTCGGGGGTTCCAAGGGGCCAACGTCCTGACTTTC.

The chain employs TRBV19 and TRBJ2-7, with 7 bases matching TRBD1. The V gene's germline CDR1 is LNHDA and CDR2 SQIVND (reference sequence). V gave up 5 bases and J gave up 2 bases; unmatched junction bases: 9. This CDR3 is 15 amino acids long. In DNA form, the CDR3 reads TGTGCCAGTAGTCCAGGACAGGCCGCAACCTACGAGCAGTACTTC. Translation gives CASSPGQAATYEQYF.

V is TRBV9 and J is TRBJ2-7; 9 nucleotides line up with TRBD1. CDR3 length: 14 residues. Germline CDR1 is SGDLS and CDR2 is YYNGEE. The junction had 3 bases not matched to a gene; V was cut back by 2 bases and J by 3 bases. CDR3 region: CASSVDRGGYEQYF. The CDR3 nucleotides read TGTGCCAGCAGCGTGGACAGGGGAGGCTACGAGCAGTACTTC.

The rearrangement uses TRBV29-1 and TRBJ1-5; 7 nucleotides line up with TRBD1. This CDR3 region has 14 residues. Looked up from germline, CDR1 is SQVTM and CDR2 is ANQGSEA. V shed 4 bases, J shed 6 bases, and the junction held 9 bases outside the gene matches. The CDR3 region has the DNA TGCAGCGTTGCTGCAGGGGGGTTCAGTCAGCCCCAGCATTTT. It translates to CSVAAGGFSQPQHF.

The chain uses TRBV13 and TRBJ1-1; perhaps TRBD1 as D (6 bases). This CDR3 region has 13 residues. V lost 4 bases to trimming and J lost 4 bases, with 10 bases between them. Looked up from germline, CDR1 is PRHDT and CDR2 is FYEKMQ (reference sequence). The CDR3 here is CASSYRVGTEAFF. The CDR3 DNA reads as TGTGCCAGCAGCTACAGGGTGGGCACTGAAGCTTTCTTT.

J is TRBJ2-1 and V is TRBV27; the D gene is possibly TRBD1 (6 bases). This CDR3 region has 15 residues. V was clipped by 3 bases and J by 1 base, with 10 bases between them. Germline CDR1 and CDR2: MNHEY and SMNVEV (reference sequence). The CDR3 is CASSFGRGSYNEQFF. CDR3 sequence (DNA): TGTGCCAGCAGTTTCGGTAGGGGGTCCTACAATGAGCAGTTCTTC.